The TCR beta chain under discussion was sequenced for a study of blood T cell repertoires in COVID-19. In the study overall: The cDNA or gDNA used as material had been derived from T cells, B-cell-depleted T cells, or PBMCs.

This CDR3 has 16 residues. Germline trimming cut 0 bases from V and 0 bases from J; bases unmatched to any gene: 3. Germline V gene lookup returns CDR1 SGHAT and CDR2 FQDESV (reference sequence). Original handling: Amplification of reference gene primers was used by the study to estimate nucleated cell counts. Generated by immunoSEQ multiplex PCR, the TCRdb table keeps only in-frame clones and is missing some. The D gene and trimming were derived from the DNA, and the V and J assignments and clone size from that table. The sample has 250,000 or so clones, roughly 89% seen once. The rearrangement joins TRBV11-1 to TRBJ2-7; TRBD1 agrees at 9 bases. The source of this sequence is a woman aged 25 to 45 with active or convalescent COVID-19. Input material: peripheral blood. In DNA form, the CDR3 reads TGTGCCAGCAGCTTAGCGGGACAGGGAAGCTCCTACGAGCAGTACTTC. Residues: CASSLAGQGSSYEQYF.